A single sample is the source of the 6 T cell receptor beta chains below, sequenced in a study of blood T cells in healthy people across ages. A J-beta primer mix and a sample-barcoded 5' primer were used in a second PCR of about 6 to 12 cycles. TCRdb independently ran MiXCR on the 5' RACE reads; one entry per CDR3 protein. This sample carries about a million distinct CDR3 sequences, roughly half of them seen once, and the ten largest clones take about 20%. The sequencing sample was made of blood. The receptor source for this set is a woman aged 55-70 years in good health.

The V call is TRBV7-6, the J call TRBJ1-4; a possible D gene is TRBD1 (6 bases). This CDR3 contains 15 residues. V was trimmed by 1 base and J by 8 bases, leaving 14 bases between them. Germline-derived CDR1 and CDR2 are SGHVS and FNYEAQ. This CDR3 is CASSLDTGKQEKLFF. As DNA, the CDR3 is TGTGCCAGCAGCTTAGACACAGGGAAGCAGGAAAAACTGTTTTTT.

This clonotype occurred a few times. This chain joins TRBV5-5 and TRBJ1-2, with D unclear. V was trimmed by 4 bases and J by 7 bases, leaving 17 bases between them. Germline V CDR1 and CDR2: SGHKS, YYEKEE (reference sequence). The CDR3 sequence is 14 residues long. The CDR3 DNA reads TGTGCCAGCAGCGAACTCGCCGGGATTGCTGGCTACACCTTC. Translation: CASSELAGIAGYTF.

This clonotype appeared a few times. This chain joins TRBV14 and TRBJ1-5; D is perhaps TRBD1 (6 bases). V was trimmed by 4 bases and J by 7 bases, leaving 11 bases between them. CDR1 and CDR2 (germline): SGHDN, FVKESK. The CDR3 covers 13 residues. DNA for the CDR3: TGTGCCAGCAGCCTCTCACAGGGCCAGCCCCAGCATTTT. Translation gives CASSLSQGQPQHF.

The chain links TRBV4-2 to TRBJ2-7, with 9 nucleotides matching TRBD2. Germline trimming cut 0 bases from V and 2 bases from J; bases unmatched to any gene: 5. CDR3 length: 16 amino acids. Germline assignment: CDR1 LGHNA and CDR2 YNFKEQ. The CDR3 region is CASSQELAGPTYEQYF. Written as DNA, the CDR3 is TGTGCCAGCAGCCAAGAACTAGCGGGTCCCACCTACGAGCAGTACTTC.

This chain joins TRBV5-1 and TRBJ1-2; TRBD1 agrees at 9 bases. The CDR3 extends over 15 amino acids. V dropped 4 bases and J dropped 10; count of bases not matched to a gene: 14. Germline V lookup: CDR1 SGHRS, CDR2 YFSETQ. The CDR3, as DNA: TGCGCCAGCAGCCCGGACCCCCGGACAGGGGCGACCTACACCTTC. Protein sequence: CASSPDPRTGATYTF.

This chain links TRBV20-1 with TRBJ2-1; the D call may be TRBD1 or TRBD2 (6 bases each). Per germline, CDR1 DFQATT and CDR2 SNEGSKA (reference sequence). The CDR3 is 15 amino acids. V was cut by 1 base and J by 10 bases, with 20 bases left in between. CDR3 nucleotide sequence: TGCAGTGCTAGAGTAGAGGGCGCCGGGGGCAAGGAGCAGTTCTTC. Translation: CSARVEGAGGKEQFF.